The rows below give T cell receptor beta chains drawn from one sample of a study of blood T cell repertoires in COVID-19. Sequenced by immunoSEQ multiplex PCR; TCRdb stores in-frame clones only, minus some. Among around 180,000 clones listed, approximately 82% were seen once. Sequenced input: peripheral blood. Receptors originate from a woman aged 80 or older with active or convalescent COVID-19. CDR3s include the opening cysteine and the closing phenylalanine or tryptophan. The order of the fields is clone size, CDR3 length, V gene, J gene, CDR3 protein. Expanded clones are given a class, and other clones once, few, many or no size at all.

clone_size: .
cdr3_length: 16
v_call: TRBV27
j_call: TRBJ2-1
cdr3_aa: CASSFGLEAGRNEQFF

clone_size: .
cdr3_length: 15
v_call: TRBV14
j_call: TRBJ2-7
cdr3_aa: CASSRRAPGRYEQYF

clone_size: .
cdr3_length: 13
v_call: TRBV5-4
j_call: TRBJ2-7
cdr3_aa: CASSRSEGYEQYF

clone_size: .
cdr3_length: 11
v_call: TRBV28
j_call: TRBJ1-1
cdr3_aa: CASSLFAEAFF

clone_size: .
cdr3_length: 14
v_call: TRBV28
j_call: TRBJ2-7
cdr3_aa: CASSSYSTEYEQYF

clone_size: .
cdr3_length: 15
v_call: TRBV5-1
j_call: TRBJ1-1
cdr3_aa: CASSSDRWGNTEAFF

clone_size: .
cdr3_length: 16
v_call: TRBV5-1
j_call: TRBJ2-3
cdr3_aa: CASSSLLAGDADTQYF

clone_size: .
cdr3_length: 14
v_call: TRBV2
j_call: TRBJ2-3
cdr3_aa: CASSGEGSTDTQYF

clone_size: .
cdr3_length: 15
v_call: TRBV5-5
j_call: TRBJ2-7
cdr3_aa: CASSLTQREGPEQYF

clone_size: .
cdr3_length: 21
v_call: TRBV2
j_call: TRBJ2-3
cdr3_aa: CASRRLMPGQGASLVTDTQYF

clone_size: .
cdr3_length: 20
v_call: TRBV21-1
j_call: TRBJ1-3
cdr3_aa: CASSIRDSPPSTSSGNTIYF

clone_size: .
cdr3_length: 14
v_call: TRBV2
j_call: TRBJ1-3
cdr3_aa: CASSYTGAGNTIYF

clone_size: .
cdr3_length: 14
v_call: TRBV2
j_call: TRBJ2-7
cdr3_aa: CASSGTGPPYEQYF

clone_size: few
cdr3_length: 15
v_call: TRBV3-1/TRBV3-2
j_call: TRBJ1-2
cdr3_aa: CASSHYVAGNYGYTF

clone_size: .
cdr3_length: 14
v_call: TRBV7-9
j_call: TRBJ1-6
cdr3_aa: CASSLVNSNSPLHF

clone_size: once
cdr3_length: 14
v_call: TRBV19
j_call: TRBJ1-1
cdr3_aa: CASSIQTGGTEAFF

clone_size: .
cdr3_length: 14
v_call: TRBV6-5
j_call: TRBJ2-7
cdr3_aa: CARPRTSEPYEQYF

clone_size: .
cdr3_length: 14
v_call: TRBV30
j_call: TRBJ1-2
cdr3_aa: CAWMYTGAKNGYTF

clone_size: .
cdr3_length: 15
v_call: TRBV5-4
j_call: TRBJ2-1
cdr3_aa: CASSLQGESYNEQFF

clone_size: .
cdr3_length: 11
v_call: TRBV28
j_call: TRBJ1-6
cdr3_aa: CASSFESPLHF

clone_size: .
cdr3_length: 16
v_call: TRBV7-8
j_call: TRBJ2-7
cdr3_aa: CASSLAPGAGGDEQYF

clone_size: .
cdr3_length: 16
v_call: TRBV27
j_call: TRBJ2-1
cdr3_aa: CASSPPGLAIYNEQFF

clone_size: .
cdr3_length: 14
v_call: TRBV6-5
j_call: TRBJ2-7
cdr3_aa: CASRTSGREYEQYF

clone_size: .
cdr3_length: 17
v_call: TRBV19
j_call: TRBJ2-1
cdr3_aa: CASSKLAGGYSYNEQFF

clone_size: .
cdr3_length: 13
v_call: TRBV7-9
j_call: TRBJ2-7
cdr3_aa: CASSLYESGEQYF

clone_size: .
cdr3_length: 18
v_call: TRBV28
j_call: TRBJ1-2
cdr3_aa: CASSLPTGGALINYGYTF

clone_size: .
cdr3_length: 15
v_call: TRBV7-8
j_call: TRBJ1-5
cdr3_aa: CASSLVAGRDQPQHF

clone_size: few
cdr3_length: 17
v_call: TRBV28
j_call: TRBJ1-5
cdr3_aa: CASSGTGRGLSNQPQHF

clone_size: .
cdr3_length: 19
v_call: TRBV3-1/TRBV3-2
j_call: TRBJ1-2
cdr3_aa: CASSQWQRTGGKGNYGYTF

clone_size: .
cdr3_length: 18
v_call: TRBV6-1
j_call: TRBJ2-1
cdr3_aa: CASSEPTKQGAGLNEQFF

clone_size: .
cdr3_length: 13
v_call: TRBV5-1
j_call: TRBJ2-3
cdr3_aa: CASSLDVADTQYF

clone_size: once
cdr3_length: 15
v_call: TRBV10-1
j_call: TRBJ2-1
cdr3_aa: CASSQGLVSYNEQFF

clone_size: .
cdr3_length: 15
v_call: TRBV7-9
j_call: TRBJ2-1
cdr3_aa: CASASGGGIYNEQFF

clone_size: once
cdr3_length: 12
v_call: TRBV2
j_call: TRBJ2-7
cdr3_aa: CASRSGPYEQYF

clone_size: .
cdr3_length: 15
v_call: TRBV13
j_call: TRBJ1-1
cdr3_aa: CASSSSWARDTEAFF

clone_size: once
cdr3_length: 17
v_call: TRBV5-1
j_call: TRBJ1-3
cdr3_aa: CASSSRDRGLSGNTIYF

clone_size: .
cdr3_length: 15
v_call: TRBV19
j_call: TRBJ1-1
cdr3_aa: CASSIQGIMNTEAFF

clone_size: .
cdr3_length: 19
v_call: TRBV5-1
j_call: TRBJ2-3
cdr3_aa: CASSWPTSGRVSVADTQYF

clone_size: few
cdr3_length: 15
v_call: TRBV29-1
j_call: TRBJ2-3
cdr3_aa: CSVDKWTGGADTQYF

clone_size: .
cdr3_length: 16
v_call: TRBV5-1
j_call: TRBJ2-1
cdr3_aa: CASSLASQRNSNEQFF

clone_size: .
cdr3_length: 15
v_call: TRBV2
j_call: TRBJ2-2
cdr3_aa: CASSNRDRVTGELFF

clone_size: .
cdr3_length: 15
v_call: TRBV14
j_call: TRBJ2-1
cdr3_aa: CASSQGGSGSNEQFF

clone_size: .
cdr3_length: 14
v_call: TRBV7-3
j_call: TRBJ2-3
cdr3_aa: CASSPRTGADTQYF

clone_size: .
cdr3_length: 16
v_call: TRBV29-1
j_call: TRBJ2-1
cdr3_aa: CSVEVGTGVLYNEQFF

clone_size: .
cdr3_length: 15
v_call: TRBV3-1/TRBV3-2
j_call: TRBJ2-3
cdr3_aa: CASSQDPGRRVTQYF

clone_size: .
cdr3_length: 13
v_call: TRBV5-1
j_call: TRBJ1-3
cdr3_aa: CASSSDIGNTIYF

clone_size: .
cdr3_length: 14
v_call: TRBV5-8
j_call: TRBJ2-1
cdr3_aa: CASSFRDRYNEQFF